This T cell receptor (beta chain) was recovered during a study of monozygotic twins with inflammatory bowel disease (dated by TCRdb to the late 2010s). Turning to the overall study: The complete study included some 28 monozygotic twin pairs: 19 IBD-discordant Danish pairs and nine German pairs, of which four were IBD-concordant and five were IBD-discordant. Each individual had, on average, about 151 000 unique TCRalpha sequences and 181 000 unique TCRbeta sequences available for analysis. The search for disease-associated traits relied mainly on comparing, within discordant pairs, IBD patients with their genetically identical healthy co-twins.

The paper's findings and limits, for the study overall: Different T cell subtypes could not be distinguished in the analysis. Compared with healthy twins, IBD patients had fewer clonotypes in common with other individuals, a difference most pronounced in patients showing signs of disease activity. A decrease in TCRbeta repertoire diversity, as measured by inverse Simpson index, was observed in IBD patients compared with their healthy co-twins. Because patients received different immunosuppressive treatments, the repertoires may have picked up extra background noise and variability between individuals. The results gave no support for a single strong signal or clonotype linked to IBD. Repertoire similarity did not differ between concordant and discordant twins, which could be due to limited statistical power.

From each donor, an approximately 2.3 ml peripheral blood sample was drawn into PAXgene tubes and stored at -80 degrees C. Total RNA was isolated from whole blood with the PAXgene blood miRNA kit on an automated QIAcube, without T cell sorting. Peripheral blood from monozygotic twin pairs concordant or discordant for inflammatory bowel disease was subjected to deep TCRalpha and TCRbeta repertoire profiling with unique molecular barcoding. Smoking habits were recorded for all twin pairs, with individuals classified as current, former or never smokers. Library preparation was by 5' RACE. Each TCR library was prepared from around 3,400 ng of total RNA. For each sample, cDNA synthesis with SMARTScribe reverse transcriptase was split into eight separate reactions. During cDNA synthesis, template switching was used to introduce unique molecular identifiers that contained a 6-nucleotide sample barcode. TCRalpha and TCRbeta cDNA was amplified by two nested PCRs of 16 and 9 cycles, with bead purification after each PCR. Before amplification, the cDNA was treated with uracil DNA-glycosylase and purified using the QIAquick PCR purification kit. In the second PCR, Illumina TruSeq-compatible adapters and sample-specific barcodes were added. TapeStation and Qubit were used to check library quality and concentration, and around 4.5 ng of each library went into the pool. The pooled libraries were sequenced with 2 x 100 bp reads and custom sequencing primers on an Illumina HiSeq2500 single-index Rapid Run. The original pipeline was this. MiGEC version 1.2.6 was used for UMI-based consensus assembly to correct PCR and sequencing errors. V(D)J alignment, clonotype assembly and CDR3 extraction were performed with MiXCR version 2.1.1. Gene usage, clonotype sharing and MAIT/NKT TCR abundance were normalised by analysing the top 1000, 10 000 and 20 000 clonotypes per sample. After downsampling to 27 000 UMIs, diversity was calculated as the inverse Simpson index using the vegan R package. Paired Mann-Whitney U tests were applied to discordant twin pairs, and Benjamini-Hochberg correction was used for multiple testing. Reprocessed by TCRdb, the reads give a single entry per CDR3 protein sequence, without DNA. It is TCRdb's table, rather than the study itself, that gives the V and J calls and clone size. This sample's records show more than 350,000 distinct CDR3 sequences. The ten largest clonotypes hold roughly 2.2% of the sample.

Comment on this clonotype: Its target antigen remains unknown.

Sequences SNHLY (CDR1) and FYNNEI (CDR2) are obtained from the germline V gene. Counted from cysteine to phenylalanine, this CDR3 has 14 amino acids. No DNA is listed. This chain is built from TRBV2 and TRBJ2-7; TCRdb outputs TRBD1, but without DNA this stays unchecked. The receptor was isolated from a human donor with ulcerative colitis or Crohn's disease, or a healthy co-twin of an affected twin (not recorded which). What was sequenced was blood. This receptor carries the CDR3 CASVQVRPGYEQYF.